This T cell receptor (beta chain) was identified during a study of cytomegalovirus exposure and HLA in healthy donors. Findings of the study overall: Specificity for CMV antigens was confirmed in vitro for three of the CMV-associated chains. Over 150 TCR beta chains were listed as cytomegalovirus-associated. The tendency of first-cohort TCR clusters to co-occur in the roughly 130 validation repertoires emerged from a later analysis.

TCRdb keeps only in-frame clones here, not all; method: immunoSEQ multiplex PCR. The data contain 120,000 or so clones, around 96% of them seen just once; the ten biggest clones take up about 1.7%. Comments on this clone: Its antigen is unidentified.

Germline V gene data show CDR1 as SGHDT and CDR2 as YYEEEE. The CDR3 spans 14 residues. Trimming took 0 bases from V and 6 from J, leaving 9 bases between them. This sequence originates from a man aged 18 to 29 in good health and CMV-seronegative. The sequenced sample consisted of PBMCs. The V call is TRBV5-6, the J call TRBJ2-2; TRBD2 is a possible D gene (6 bases). CDR3 loop: CASSLVRGAGELFF. The CDR3 coding sequence is TGTGCCAGCAGCTTGGTGCGGGGTGCCGGGGAGCTGTTTTTT.